This T cell receptor beta chain was documented in a study of CD8+CD57+ T cells in acquired aplastic anemia. On the study more broadly: Sorted CD4+ and CD8+ cells yielded DNA averaging approximately 3 ug. Study-wide findings and caveats: Patients and healthy controls showed no significant CD8+ Simpson's diversity difference. Shared by patients and controls, roughly 28 CD8+ CDR3s were abundant in patients.

Those patients picked for sequencing had displayed CD8+CD57+ cell expansion on flow cytometry. No patient had been given any therapy when blood was sampled. The use of genomic DNA as template underpinned the TCR beta VDJ and CDR3 profiling. TCRdb used MiXCR to reprocess the reads, holding one entry per CDR3 protein. The data show 95,000 to 150,000 distinct CDR3 sequences, with 50% to 60% seen just once and 25% to 30% held by the top ten. The CDR3 loop spans 15 amino acids. CDR1 is MNHEY, CDR2 SVGAGI, per germline. With regard to this clonotype: The antigen is not known. Since a much larger clone is just one base distant, this may be a read error.

The V and J genes are TRBV6-5 and TRBJ2-5; D remains unclear. The receptor was derived from a human donor with aplastic anemia. The sample comprised sorted CD4+, CD8+, or CD8+CD57+ T cells (not recorded which) from PBMCs. CDR3 coding DNA: TGTGCCAGCAGTTACGGCGGAAACTACCAAAAGACCCAGTACTTC. Encoded protein: CASSYGGNYQKTQYF.